This TCR beta chain is drawn from a study of cytomegalovirus exposure and HLA in healthy donors. Study summary: The study placed less than 90% of its 398 genotyped donors in the Caucasian-associated ancestry cluster. General study points: Researchers reported in a later analysis that a missense DCLRE1C variant was tied to TCR beta V- and J-gene trimming. Several V segments, TRBV6-2 and TRBV6-3 among them, could not be told apart and were dropped.

As regards this clone: Its target is not known.

This PCR relied on a set of 60 Vbeta primers and 13 Jbeta primers. Repertoires were generated with immunoSEQ multiplex PCR, while TCRdb's copy carries only in-frame clones and drops some. The profile covers 120,000 or so clones, with around 74% appearing a single time and around 28% taken by the ten largest. The CDR3 has 13 residues. Losses at the gene ends were 8 bases for V and 8 bases for J; bases not matched to a gene: 8. Germline lookup yields CDR1 SGHVS and CDR2 FQNEAQ. The chain employs TRBV7-8 and TRBJ1-1; 10 bases map to TRBD1. The sample consisted of PBMCs. This sequence was found in a man aged 55-75 years in good health and CMV-seropositive. This chain's CDR3 is CASQRDRGLEAFF. Here the CDR3 DNA reads TGTGCCAGCCAACGGGACAGGGGATTGGAAGCTTTCTTT.